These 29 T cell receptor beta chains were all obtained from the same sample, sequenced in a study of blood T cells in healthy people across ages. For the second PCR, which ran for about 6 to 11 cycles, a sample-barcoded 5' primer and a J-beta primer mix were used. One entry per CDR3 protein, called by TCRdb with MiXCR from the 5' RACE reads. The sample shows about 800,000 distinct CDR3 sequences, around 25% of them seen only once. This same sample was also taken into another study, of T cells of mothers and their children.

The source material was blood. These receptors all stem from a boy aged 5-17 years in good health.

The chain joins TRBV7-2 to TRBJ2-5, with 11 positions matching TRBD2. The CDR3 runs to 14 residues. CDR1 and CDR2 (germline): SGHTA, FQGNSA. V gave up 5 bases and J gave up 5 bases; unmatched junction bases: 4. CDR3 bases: TGTGCCAGCAGCATTAGCGGGGGGGCCGAGACCCAGTACTTC. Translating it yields CASSISGGAETQYF.

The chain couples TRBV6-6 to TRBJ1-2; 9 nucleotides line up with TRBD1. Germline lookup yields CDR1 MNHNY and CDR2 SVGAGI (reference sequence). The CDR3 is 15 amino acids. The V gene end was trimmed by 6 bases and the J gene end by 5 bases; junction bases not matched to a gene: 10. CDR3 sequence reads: CASRPQGAFEYGYTF. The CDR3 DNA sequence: TGTGCCAGCAGGCCACAGGGGGCTTTTGAATATGGCTACACCTTC.

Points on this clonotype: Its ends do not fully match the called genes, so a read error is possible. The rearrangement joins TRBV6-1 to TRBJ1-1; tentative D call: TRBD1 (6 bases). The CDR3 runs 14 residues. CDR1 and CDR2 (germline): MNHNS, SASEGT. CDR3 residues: CASSEDRPETEAFF. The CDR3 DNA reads TGTGCCAGCAGCGAAGACAGGCCGGAGACTGAAGCTTTCTTT.

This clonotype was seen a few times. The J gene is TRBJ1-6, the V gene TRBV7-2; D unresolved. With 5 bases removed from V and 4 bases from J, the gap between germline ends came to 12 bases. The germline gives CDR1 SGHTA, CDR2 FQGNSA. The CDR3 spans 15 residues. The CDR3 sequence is CASSADWGYNSPLHF. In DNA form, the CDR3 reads TGTGCCAGCAGCGCCGACTGGGGATATAATTCACCCCTCCACTTT.

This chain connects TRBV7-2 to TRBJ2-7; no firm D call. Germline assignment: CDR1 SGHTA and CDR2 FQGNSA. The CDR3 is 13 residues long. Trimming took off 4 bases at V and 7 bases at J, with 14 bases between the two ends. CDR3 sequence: CASSSTLDGEQYF. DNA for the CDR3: TGTGCCAGCAGCTCCACCCTGGACGGTGAGCAGTACTTC.

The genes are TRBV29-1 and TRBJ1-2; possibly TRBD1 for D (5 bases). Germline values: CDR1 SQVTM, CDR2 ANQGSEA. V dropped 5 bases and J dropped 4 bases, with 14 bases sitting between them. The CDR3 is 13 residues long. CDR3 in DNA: TGCAGCGTTATCGACAGACCGCCCTATGGCTACACCTTC. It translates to CSVIDRPPYGYTF.

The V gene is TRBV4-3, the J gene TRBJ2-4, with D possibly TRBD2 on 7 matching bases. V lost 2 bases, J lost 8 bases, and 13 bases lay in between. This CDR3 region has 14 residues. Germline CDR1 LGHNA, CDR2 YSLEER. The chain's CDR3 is CASSQFRGADIQYF. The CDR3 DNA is TGCGCCAGCAGCCAATTTCGGGGGGCTGACATTCAGTACTTC.

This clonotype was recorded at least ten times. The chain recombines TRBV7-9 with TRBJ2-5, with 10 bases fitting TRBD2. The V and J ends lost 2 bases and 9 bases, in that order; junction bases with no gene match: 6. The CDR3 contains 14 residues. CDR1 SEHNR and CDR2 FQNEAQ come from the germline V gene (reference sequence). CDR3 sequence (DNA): TGTGCCAGCAGCTTACTAGCGGGGGCCGGGGCCCAGTACTTC. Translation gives CASSLLAGAGAQYF.

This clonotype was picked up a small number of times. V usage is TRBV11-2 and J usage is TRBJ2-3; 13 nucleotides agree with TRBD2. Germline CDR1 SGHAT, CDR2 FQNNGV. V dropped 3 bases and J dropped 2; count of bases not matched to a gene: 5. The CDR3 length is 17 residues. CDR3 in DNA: TGTGCCAGCAGCTTTAGGGGACTAGCGGGACCCACAGATACGCAGTATTTT. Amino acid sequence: CASSFRGLAGPTDTQYF.

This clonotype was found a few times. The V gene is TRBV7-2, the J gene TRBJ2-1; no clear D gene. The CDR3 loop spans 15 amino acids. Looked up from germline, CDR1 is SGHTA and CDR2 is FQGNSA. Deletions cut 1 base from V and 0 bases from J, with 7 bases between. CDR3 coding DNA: TGTGCCAGCAGCTTAGGGTGGGGCTCCTACAATGAGCAGTTCTTC. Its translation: CASSLGWGSYNEQFF.

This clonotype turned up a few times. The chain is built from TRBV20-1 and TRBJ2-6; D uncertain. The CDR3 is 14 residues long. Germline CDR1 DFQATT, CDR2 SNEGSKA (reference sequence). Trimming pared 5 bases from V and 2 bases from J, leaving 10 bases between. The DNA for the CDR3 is TGCAGTGCTCTCCCTGTGGCTGGGGCCAACGTCCTGACTTTC. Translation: CSALPVAGANVLTF.

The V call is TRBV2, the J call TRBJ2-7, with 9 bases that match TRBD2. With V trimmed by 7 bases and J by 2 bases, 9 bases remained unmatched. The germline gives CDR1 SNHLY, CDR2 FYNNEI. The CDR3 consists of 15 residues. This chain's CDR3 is CASTLGTSWAYEQYF. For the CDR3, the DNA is TGTGCCAGCACCCTCGGGACTAGCTGGGCCTACGAGCAGTACTTC.

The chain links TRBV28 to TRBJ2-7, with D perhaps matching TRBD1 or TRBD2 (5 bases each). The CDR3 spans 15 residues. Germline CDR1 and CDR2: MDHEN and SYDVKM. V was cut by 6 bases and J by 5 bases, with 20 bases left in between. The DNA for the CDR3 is TGTGCCAGCAGCCTCCTGGGACCGAGAATCCACGAGCAGTACTTC. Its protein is CASSLLGPRIHEQYF. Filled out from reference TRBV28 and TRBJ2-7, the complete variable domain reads DVKVTQSSRYLVKRTGEKVFLECVQDMDHENMFWYRQDPGLGLRLIYFSYDVKMKEKGDIPEGYSVSREKKERFSLILESASTNQTSMYLCASSLLGPRIHEQYFGPGTRLTVT.

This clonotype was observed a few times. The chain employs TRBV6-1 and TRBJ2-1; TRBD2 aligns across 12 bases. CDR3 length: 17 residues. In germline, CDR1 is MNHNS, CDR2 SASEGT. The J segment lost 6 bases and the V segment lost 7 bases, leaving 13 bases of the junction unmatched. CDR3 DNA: TGTGCCAGCACCAGCCCCAGGTTGACTAGCGGGAGCAATGAGCAGTTCTTC. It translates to CASTSPRLTSGSNEQFF.

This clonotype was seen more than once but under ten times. CDR3 nucleotides: TGTGCCAGCACACAACAGGGGCACGATGAGCAGTTCTTC. Translating gives CASTQQGHDEQFF. This rearrangement joins TRBV7-9 to TRBJ2-5; TRBD1 agrees at 7 bases. Gene TRBJ2-1 matches the end of the DNA better, so the J call may be wrong. CDR1 is SEHNR and CDR2 is FQNEAQ in the germline V gene (reference sequence). The CDR3 has 13 residues.

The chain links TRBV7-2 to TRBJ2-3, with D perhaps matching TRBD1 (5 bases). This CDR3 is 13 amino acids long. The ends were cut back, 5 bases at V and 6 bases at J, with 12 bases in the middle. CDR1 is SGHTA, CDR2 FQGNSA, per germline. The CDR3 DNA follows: TGTGCCAGCAGCCTAAACAGGCTCGATACGCAGTATTTT. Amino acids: CASSLNRLDTQYF.

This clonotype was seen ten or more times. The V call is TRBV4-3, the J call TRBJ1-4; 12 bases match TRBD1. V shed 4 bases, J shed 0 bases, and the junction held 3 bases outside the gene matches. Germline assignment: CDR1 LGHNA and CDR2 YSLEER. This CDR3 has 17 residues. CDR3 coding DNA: TGCGCCAGCAGCCCCGGGACAGGGGGCGCAACTAATGAAAAACTGTTTTTT. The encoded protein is CASSPGTGGATNEKLFF.

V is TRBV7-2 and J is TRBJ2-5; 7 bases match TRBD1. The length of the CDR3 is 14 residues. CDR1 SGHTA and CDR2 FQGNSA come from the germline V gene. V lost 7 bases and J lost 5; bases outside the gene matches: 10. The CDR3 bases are TGTGCCAGCACCGTAAACAGGGGCCCGGAGACCCAGTACTTC. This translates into CASTVNRGPETQYF.

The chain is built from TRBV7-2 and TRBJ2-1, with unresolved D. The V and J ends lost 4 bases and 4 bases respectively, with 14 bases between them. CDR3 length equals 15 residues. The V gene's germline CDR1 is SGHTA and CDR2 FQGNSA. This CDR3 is CASSYEWVKYNEQFF. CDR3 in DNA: TGTGCCAGCAGCTACGAGTGGGTAAAGTACAATGAGCAGTTCTTC.

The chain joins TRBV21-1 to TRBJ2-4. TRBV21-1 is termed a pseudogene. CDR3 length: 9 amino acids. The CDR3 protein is CASSVGEYF. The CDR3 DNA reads TGTGCCAGCAGCGTCGGGGAGTACTTC.

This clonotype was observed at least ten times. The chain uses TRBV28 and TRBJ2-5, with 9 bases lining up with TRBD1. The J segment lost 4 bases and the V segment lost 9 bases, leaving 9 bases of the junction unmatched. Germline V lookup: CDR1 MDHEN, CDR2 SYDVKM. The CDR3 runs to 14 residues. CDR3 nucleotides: TGTGCCAGTAAAGGGACAGGGTTAGGAGAGACCCAGTACTTC. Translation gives CASKGTGLGETQYF.

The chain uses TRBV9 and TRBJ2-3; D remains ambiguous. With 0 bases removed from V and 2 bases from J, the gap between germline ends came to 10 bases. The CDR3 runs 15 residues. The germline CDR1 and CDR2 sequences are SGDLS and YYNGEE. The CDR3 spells CASSVDIGITDTQYF. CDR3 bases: TGTGCCAGCAGCGTAGATATAGGGATCACAGATACGCAGTATTTT.

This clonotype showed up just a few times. CDR3 in amino acids: CASSLRGQRYEQYF. For the CDR3, the DNA is TGTGCCAGCAGCTTAAGGGGACAGAGATACGAGCAGTACTTC. V and J are TRBV7-2 and TRBJ2-7; 7 bases are a match to TRBD1. Germline V gene lookup returns CDR1 SGHTA and CDR2 FQGNSA. The CDR3 has 14 residues. The J segment lost 4 bases and the V segment lost 2 bases, leaving 5 bases of the junction unmatched. The entire variable domain, with the rest obtained from reference TRBV7-2 and TRBJ2-7, is as follows: GAGVSQSPSNKVTEKGKDVELRCDPISGHTALYWYRQSLGQGLEFLIYFQGNSAPDKSGLPSDRFSAERTGGSVSTLTIQRTQQEDSAVYLCASSLRGQRYEQYFGPGTRLTVT.

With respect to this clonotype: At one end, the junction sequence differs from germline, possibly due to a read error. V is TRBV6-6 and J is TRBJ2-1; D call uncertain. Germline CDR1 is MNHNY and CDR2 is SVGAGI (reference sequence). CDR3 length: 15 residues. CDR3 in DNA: TGTGCCCGCAGCCCATGGACGTTTATGGGCAATGAGCAGTTCTTC. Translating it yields CARSPWTFMGNEQFF.

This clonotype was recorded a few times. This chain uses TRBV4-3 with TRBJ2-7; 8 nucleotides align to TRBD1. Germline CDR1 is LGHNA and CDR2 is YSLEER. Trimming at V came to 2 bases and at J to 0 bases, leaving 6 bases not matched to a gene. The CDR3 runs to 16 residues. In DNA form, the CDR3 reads TGCGCCAGCAGCCAAAGTCTTGGGACAGGCTCCTACGAGCAGTACTTC. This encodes CASSQSLGTGSYEQYF.

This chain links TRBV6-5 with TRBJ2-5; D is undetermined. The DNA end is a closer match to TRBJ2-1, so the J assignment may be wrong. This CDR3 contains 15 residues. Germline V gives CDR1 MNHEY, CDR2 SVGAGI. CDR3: CASSPPFRGLNEQFF. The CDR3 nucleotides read TGTGCCAGCAGTCCCCCATTCCGAGGTCTGAATGAGCAGTTCTTC.

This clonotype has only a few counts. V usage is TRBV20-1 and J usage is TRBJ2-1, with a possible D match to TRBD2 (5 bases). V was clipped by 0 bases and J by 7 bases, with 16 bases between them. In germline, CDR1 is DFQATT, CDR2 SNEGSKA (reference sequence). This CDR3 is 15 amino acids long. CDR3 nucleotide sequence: TGCAGTGCTAGAGATGGTCCTGTGCGGGTGAATGAGCAGTTCTTC. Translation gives CSARDGPVRVNEQFF.

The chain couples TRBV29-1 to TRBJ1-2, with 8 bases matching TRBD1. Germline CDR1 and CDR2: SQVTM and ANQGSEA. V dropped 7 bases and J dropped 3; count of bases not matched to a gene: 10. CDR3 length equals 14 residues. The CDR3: CSADRGQGHYGYTF. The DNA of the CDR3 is TGCAGCGCGGATCGCGGACAGGGCCACTATGGCTACACCTTC.

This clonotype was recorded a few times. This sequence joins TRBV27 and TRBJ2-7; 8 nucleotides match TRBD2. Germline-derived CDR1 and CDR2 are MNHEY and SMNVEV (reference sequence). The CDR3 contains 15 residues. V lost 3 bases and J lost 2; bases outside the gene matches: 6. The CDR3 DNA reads TGTGCCAGCAGTTTGACCAGCGGGAGAGCCTACGAGCAGTACTTC. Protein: CASSLTSGRAYEQYF.